The present entry profiles one T cell receptor beta chain with its context. The CDR3 is 14 residues long. The germline V and J ends were trimmed by 4 bases and 7 bases, with 16 bases remaining between them. Germline values: CDR1 SEHNR, CDR2 FQNEAQ (reference sequence). TCRdb keeps only in-frame clones here, not all; method: immunoSEQ multiplex PCR. The repertoire holds roughly 190,000 clones, with approximately 95% as singletons. The data were obtained in a study of T cell responses to AZD1222 COVID-19 vaccine. The chain links TRBV7-9 to TRBJ1-1; D remains unclear. The material was peripheral blood, obtained on day 0 of AZD1222 vaccination. The sequence derives from an adult in good health. The DNA for the CDR3 is TGTGCCAGCAGCTCAGCTGGGTTTCTGAGTGAAGCTTTCTTT. This translates into CASSSAGFLSEAFF.